This TCR beta chain was captured by sequencing in a study of cytomegalovirus exposure and HLA in healthy donors. General study results and limits: Indistinguishability led to the exclusion of some V segments, TRBV6-2 and TRBV6-3 included. A prior analysis recorded that most TCR beta V segments were productive about 90% or about 30% of the time.

V trimming: 1 base; J trimming: 8 bases; junction bases outside the gene matches: 9. The germline V gene encodes CDR1 LGHNT and CDR2 FRNRAP. CDR3 length: 16 residues. A word on this clone: As yet, its antigen is unknown.

Primers included in the PCR were 60 Vbeta and 13 Jbeta primers. The protocol was immunoSEQ multiplex PCR, while the TCRdb copy is restricted to in-frame clones and leaves out a portion. The sample holds about 160,000 clones, 70% to 80% seen once. The sequence derives from a human donor in good health. Sample: PBMCs. The chain recombines TRBV12-5 with TRBJ2-1, with TRBD1 matching over 9 bases. The CDR3 reads CASGLGAGTGRHEQFF. The DNA for the CDR3 is TGTGCTAGTGGTTTGGGAGCCGGGACAGGGCGTCATGAGCAGTTCTTC.